This T cell receptor (beta chain) was identified during a study of blood T cells in healthy people across ages. V was trimmed by 5 bases and J by 3 bases, leaving 11 bases between them. The CDR3 totals 14 residues. Combining a sample-barcoded 5' primer with a J-beta primer mix, a second PCR ran for roughly 6 to 11 cycles. TCRdb called the 5' RACE reads again in MiXCR, with one record for every CDR3 protein. The table includes about 1,500,000 distinct CDR3 sequences, approximately 30% detected once. Sequenced material: blood. The chain employs TRBV12-3 or TRBV12-4 and TRBJ1-5, with D unclear. The origin of this receptor is a woman between 25 and 40 years old in good health. The CDR3 DNA is TGTGCCAGCAGTCCCGCAGGAAACAATCAGCCCCAGCATTTT. As protein: CASSPAGNNQPQHF.